These T cell receptor beta chains were read from a single sample in a study of regulatory T cells in long-lasting Graves disease. TCRdb reprocessed the multiplex PCR reads via MiXCR and lists one record per CDR3 protein. The table shows 500,000 or so distinct CDR3 sequences, with approximately 14% occurring only once. The same data also went into a second study, on T cells in Graves' hyperthyroidism and ophthalmopathy.

The material sequenced was peripheral blood mononuclear cells (PBMCs), taken at new diagnosis, from a patient treated with antithyroid drugs. The receptors stem from a woman between 50 and 59 years old with Graves disease. The CDR3 runs from the conserved cysteine through the conserved F or W. A D gene is named only where the DNA matches it firmly. Size values are once, few and many counts, or a class for expanded clones, and some rows have none.

cdr3_nt: TGTGCCAGCAGCTTGATAGCAGACTCCTACAATGAGCAGTTCTTC
cdr3_aa: CASSLIADSYNEQFF
clone_size: many
v_call: TRBV7-6
cdr3_length: 15
d_call: .
j_call: TRBJ2-1

cdr3_nt: TGTGCCAGCAGTAAACAGGGGCCCCCCTACGAGCAGTACTTC
cdr3_aa: CASSKQGPPYEQYF
clone_size: few
v_call: TRBV27
cdr3_length: 14
d_call: TRBD1
j_call: TRBJ2-7

cdr3_nt: TGTGCCAGCCTCGGGAACGGAGGTGAAAAACTGTTTTTT
cdr3_aa: CASLGNGGEKLFF
clone_size: many
v_call: TRBV2
cdr3_length: 13
d_call: .
j_call: TRBJ1-4

cdr3_nt: TGTGCCAGCAGTTCAGGAACGGTGAAGGGGGAGCAGTACTTC
cdr3_aa: CASSSGTVKGEQYF
clone_size: .
v_call: TRBV27
cdr3_length: 14
d_call: .
j_call: TRBJ2-7

cdr3_nt: TGCAGTGCTAGAGGGACTAGCGGGAAGGCGTTCTACGAGCAGTACTTC
cdr3_aa: CSARGTSGKAFYEQYF
clone_size: many
v_call: TRBV20-1
cdr3_length: 16
d_call: TRBD2
j_call: TRBJ2-7

cdr3_nt: TGTGCCAGCAGTCCTAGCGGGAGGTACACAGATACGCAGTATTTT
cdr3_aa: CASSPSGRYTDTQYF
clone_size: many
v_call: TRBV12-3/TRBV12-4
cdr3_length: 15
d_call: TRBD2
j_call: TRBJ2-3

cdr3_nt: TGTGCCAGCAGTTACTATCAACAGGGGGAGATAGCTGAAGCTTTCTTT
cdr3_aa: CASSYYQQGEIAEAFF
clone_size: many
v_call: TRBV6-5
cdr3_length: 16
d_call: TRBD1
j_call: TRBJ1-1

cdr3_nt: TGTGCCAGCAGCTCTTACTATTACAGGGATGGGTTATACAATGAGCAGTTCTTC
cdr3_aa: CASSSYYYRDGLYNEQFF
clone_size: .
v_call: TRBV5-5
cdr3_length: 18
d_call: .
j_call: TRBJ2-1

cdr3_nt: TGTGCCAGCAGCTTGGCACCGGACAGGGAGGTCGCAGATACGCAGTATTTT
cdr3_aa: CASSLAPDREVADTQYF
clone_size: few
v_call: TRBV5-6
cdr3_length: 17
d_call: TRBD1
j_call: TRBJ2-3

cdr3_nt: TGTGCCAGCAGCTTCACCGGGCCTATGGAGACCCAGTACTTC
cdr3_aa: CASSFTGPMETQYF
clone_size: few
v_call: TRBV7-9
cdr3_length: 14
d_call: .
j_call: TRBJ2-5

cdr3_nt: TGTGCCAGCAGTATCAGGGGGGGCGAGACCCAGTACTTC
cdr3_aa: CASSIRGGETQYF
clone_size: many
v_call: TRBV27
cdr3_length: 13
d_call: .
j_call: TRBJ2-5

cdr3_nt: TGTGCCAGCAGTCGAGAGACAGGGGGTCAGAGGGGTGAGCAGTTCTTC
cdr3_aa: CASSRETGGQRGEQFF
clone_size: many
v_call: TRBV27
cdr3_length: 16
d_call: TRBD1
j_call: TRBJ2-1

cdr3_nt: TGCAGTGCCGGGACCGACAGGAACTACGAGCAGTACTTC
cdr3_aa: CSAGTDRNYEQYF
clone_size: few
v_call: TRBV20-1
cdr3_length: 13
d_call: .
j_call: TRBJ2-7

cdr3_nt: TGTGCCAGCAGCTTAGTGGCAATGTCCTACAATGAGCAGTTCTTC
cdr3_aa: CASSLVAMSYNEQFF
clone_size: many
v_call: TRBV11-2
cdr3_length: 15
d_call: .
j_call: TRBJ2-1

cdr3_nt: TGTGCCAGCAGTTTCCAGCGACAAGTAAGCACAGATACGCAGTATTTT
cdr3_aa: CASSFQRQVSTDTQYF
clone_size: .
v_call: TRBV12-3/TRBV12-4
cdr3_length: 16
d_call: .
j_call: TRBJ2-3